This entry is about one T cell receptor (beta chain). Its antigen is as yet unknown. The data were taken from a study of CD8 T cells in ankylosing spondylitis. Study-wide findings and caveats: Clones that were linked to disease were CD8+ and were relatively rare in peripheral blood. Some of the motif variants had earlier been found in reactive arthritis patients' fluid and blood. Clones linked to disease were reported to show significant enrichment in matched ankylosing spondylitis synovial fluid.

A single record per CDR3 protein comes from TCRdb applying MiXCR to the 5' RACE reads. The table includes 300,000 to 350,000 distinct CDR3 sequences, about 20% detected once. The receptor was derived from a female donor with ankylosing spondylitis or in good health (not recorded which). Sequencing input: blood, either unsorted or a sorted T cell fraction (not recorded which).

CDR3 residues: CSARDDGYTF. DNA of the CDR3: TGCAGTGCTAGGGATGATGGCTACACCTTC. V gene TRBV20-1 combines with J gene TRBJ1-2; D remains ambiguous. V was clipped by 3 bases and J by 6 bases, with 5 bases between them. CDR1 and CDR2 (germline): DFQATT, SNEGSKA (reference sequence). There are 10 residues in the CDR3.